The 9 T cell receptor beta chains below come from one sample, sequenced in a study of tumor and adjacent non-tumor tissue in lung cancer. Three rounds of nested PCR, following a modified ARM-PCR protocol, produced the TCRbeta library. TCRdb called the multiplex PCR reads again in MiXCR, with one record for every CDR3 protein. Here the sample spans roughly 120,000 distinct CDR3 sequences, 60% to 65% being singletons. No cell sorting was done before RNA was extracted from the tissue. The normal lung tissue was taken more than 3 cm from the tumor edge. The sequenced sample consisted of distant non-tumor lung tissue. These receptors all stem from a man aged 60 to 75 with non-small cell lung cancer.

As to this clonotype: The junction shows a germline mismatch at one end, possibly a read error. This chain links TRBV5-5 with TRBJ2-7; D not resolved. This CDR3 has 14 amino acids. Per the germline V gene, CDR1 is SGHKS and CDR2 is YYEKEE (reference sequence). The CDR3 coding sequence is TGTGCCAGCAGCTTGGTTAAGAGCTCCTACGAGCGGTACTTC. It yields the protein CASSLVKSSYERYF.

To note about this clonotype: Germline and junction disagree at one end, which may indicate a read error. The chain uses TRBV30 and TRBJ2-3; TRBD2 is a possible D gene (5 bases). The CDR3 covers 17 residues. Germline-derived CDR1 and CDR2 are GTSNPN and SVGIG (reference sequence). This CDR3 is CVWSWPGKPTSTDTQYF. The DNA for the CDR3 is TGTGTCTGGAGTTGGCCGGGAAAGCCTACTAGCACAGATACGCAGTATTTT.

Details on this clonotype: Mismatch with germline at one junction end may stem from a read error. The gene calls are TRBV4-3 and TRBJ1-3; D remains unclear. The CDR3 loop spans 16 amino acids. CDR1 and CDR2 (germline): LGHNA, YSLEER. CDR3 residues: CTSSQDPGYSGNTIYF. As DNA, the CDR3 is TGTACCAGCAGCCAAGACCCGGGCTACTCTGGAAACACCATATATTTT.

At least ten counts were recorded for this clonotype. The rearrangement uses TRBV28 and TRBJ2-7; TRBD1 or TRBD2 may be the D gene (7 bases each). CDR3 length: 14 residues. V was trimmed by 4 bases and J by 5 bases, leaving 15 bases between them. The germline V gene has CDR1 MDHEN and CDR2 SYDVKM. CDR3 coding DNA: TGTGCCAGCAGTTGGGAGGGGGCGCGAGACGAGCAGTACTTC. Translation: CASSWEGARDEQYF.

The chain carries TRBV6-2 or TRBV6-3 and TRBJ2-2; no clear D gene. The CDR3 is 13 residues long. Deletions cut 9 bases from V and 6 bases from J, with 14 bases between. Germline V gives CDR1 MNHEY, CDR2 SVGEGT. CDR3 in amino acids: CASRRHGAGELFF. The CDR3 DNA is TGTGCCAGTAGACGACATGGGGCCGGGGAGCTGTTTTTT.

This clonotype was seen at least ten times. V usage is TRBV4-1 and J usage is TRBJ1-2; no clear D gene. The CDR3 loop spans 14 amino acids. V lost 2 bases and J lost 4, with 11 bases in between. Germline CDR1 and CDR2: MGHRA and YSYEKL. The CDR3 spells CASSQTDGSYGYTF. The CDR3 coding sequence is TGCGCCAGCAGCCAAACCGACGGCTCCTATGGCTACACCTTC.

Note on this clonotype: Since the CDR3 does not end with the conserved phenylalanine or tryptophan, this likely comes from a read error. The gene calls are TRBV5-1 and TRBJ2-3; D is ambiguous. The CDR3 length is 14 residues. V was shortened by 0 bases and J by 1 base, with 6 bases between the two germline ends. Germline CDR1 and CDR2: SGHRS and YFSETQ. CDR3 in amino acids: CASSLGSRTDTQYL. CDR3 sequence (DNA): TGCGCCAGCAGCTTGGGTTCACGCACAGATACGCAGTATTTA.

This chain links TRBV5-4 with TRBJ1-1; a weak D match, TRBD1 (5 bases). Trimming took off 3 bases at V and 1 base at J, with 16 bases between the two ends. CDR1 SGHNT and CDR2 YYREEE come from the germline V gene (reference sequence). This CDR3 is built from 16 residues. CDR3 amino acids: CASSWGSGATNTEAFF. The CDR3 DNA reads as TGTGCCAGCAGCTGGGGGTCCGGGGCCACGAACACTGAAGCTTTCTTT.

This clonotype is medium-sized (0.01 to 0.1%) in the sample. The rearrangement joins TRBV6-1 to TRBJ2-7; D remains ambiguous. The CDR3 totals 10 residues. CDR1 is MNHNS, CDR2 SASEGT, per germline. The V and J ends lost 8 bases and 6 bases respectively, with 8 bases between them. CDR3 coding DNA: TGTGCCAGCGTCCAGGCCGAGCAGTACTTC. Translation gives CASVQAEQYF.